This TCR beta chain was profiled in a study of blood T cell repertoires in COVID-19. Turning to the study itself: Samples came from the United States, Italy and Spain, spanning acute and convalescent COVID-19.

Per germline, CDR1 SGHNT and CDR2 YYREEE (reference sequence). The CDR3 sequence is 15 residues long. Trimming removed 6 bases from V and 5 bases from J; junction bases left unmatched: 8. While infection was still active, Seattle patients were enrolled and then followed longitudinally. Under the authors' procedure: From reference gene primer amplification, estimates of nucleated cell counts were derived. Clones were sequenced by immunoSEQ multiplex PCR, and TCRdb holds only the in-frame ones, with some missing. V, J and clone size reflect that table, while D and trimming were determined from the DNA. The sample contains approximately 250,000 clones, 86% of which appear only once.

The sample consisted of peripheral blood. The sequence was collected from a woman of 80 years or more with COVID-19, enrolled during active disease. This sequence joins TRBV5-4 and TRBJ2-1; 10 nucleotides line up with TRBD2. The CDR3 DNA is TGTGCCAGCACCCATAGCGGGGGGCTGAACAATGAGCAGTTCTTC. Its translation is CASTHSGGLNNEQFF. The variable domain in full, completed from reference TRBV5-4 and TRBJ2-1, reads ETGVTQSPTHLIKTRGQQVTLRCSSQSGHNTVSWYQQALGQGPQFIFQYYREEENGRGNFPPRFSGLQFPNYSSELNVNALELDDSALYLCASTHSGGLNNEQFFGPGTRLTVL.